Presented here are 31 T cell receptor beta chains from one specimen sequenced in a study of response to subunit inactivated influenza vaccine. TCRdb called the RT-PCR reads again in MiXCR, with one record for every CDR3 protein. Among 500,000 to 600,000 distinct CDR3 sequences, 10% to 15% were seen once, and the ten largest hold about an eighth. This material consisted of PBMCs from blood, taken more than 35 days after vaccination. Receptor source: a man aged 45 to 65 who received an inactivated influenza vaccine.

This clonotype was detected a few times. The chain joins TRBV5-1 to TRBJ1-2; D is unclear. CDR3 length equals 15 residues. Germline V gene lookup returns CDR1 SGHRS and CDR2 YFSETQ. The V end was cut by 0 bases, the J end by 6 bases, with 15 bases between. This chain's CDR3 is CASSLASYGGDGYTF. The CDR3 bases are TGCGCCAGCAGCTTGGCCAGTTACGGAGGAGATGGCTACACCTTC.

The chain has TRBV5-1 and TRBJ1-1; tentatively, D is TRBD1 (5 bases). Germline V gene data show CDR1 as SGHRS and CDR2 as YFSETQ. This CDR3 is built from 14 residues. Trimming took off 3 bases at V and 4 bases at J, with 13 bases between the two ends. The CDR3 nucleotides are TGCGCCAGCAGCTGGACAACGCAGGCCACTGAAGCTTTCTTT. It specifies CASSWTTQATEAFF.

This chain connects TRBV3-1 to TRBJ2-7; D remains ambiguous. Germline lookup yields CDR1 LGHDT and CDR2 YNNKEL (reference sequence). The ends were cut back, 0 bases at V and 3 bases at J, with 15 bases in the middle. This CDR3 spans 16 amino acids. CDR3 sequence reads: CASSQDLGYQVYEQYF. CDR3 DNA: TGTGCCAGCAGCCAAGATTTAGGCTATCAGGTCTACGAGCAGTACTTC.

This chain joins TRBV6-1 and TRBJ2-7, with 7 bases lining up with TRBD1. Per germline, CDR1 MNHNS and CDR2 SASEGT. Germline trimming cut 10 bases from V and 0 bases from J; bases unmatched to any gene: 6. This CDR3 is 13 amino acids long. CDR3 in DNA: TGTGCCACCGAACGGACAGGCTCCTACGAGCAGTACTTC. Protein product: CATERTGSYEQYF.

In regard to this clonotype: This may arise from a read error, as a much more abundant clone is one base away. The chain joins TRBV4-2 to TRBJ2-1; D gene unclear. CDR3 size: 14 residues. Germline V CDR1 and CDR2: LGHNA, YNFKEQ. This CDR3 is CASRQDLLYNEQFF. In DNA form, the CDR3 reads TGTGCCAGCAGGCAAGATCTCCTCTACAATGAGCAGTTCTTC.

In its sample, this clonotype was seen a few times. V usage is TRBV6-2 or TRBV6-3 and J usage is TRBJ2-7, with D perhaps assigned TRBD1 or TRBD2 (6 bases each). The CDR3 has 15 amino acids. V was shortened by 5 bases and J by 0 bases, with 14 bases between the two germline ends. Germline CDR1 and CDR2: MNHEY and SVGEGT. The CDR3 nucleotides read TGTGCCAGCAGTGAGGGGGGACTCTCCTCCTACGAGCAGTACTTC. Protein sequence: CASSEGGLSSYEQYF.

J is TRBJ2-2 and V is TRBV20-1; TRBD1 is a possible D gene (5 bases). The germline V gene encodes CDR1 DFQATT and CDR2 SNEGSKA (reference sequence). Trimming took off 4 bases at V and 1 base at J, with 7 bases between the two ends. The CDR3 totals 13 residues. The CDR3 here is CSANRRNTGELFF. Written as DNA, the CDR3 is TGCAGTGCTAACAGGCGGAACACCGGGGAGCTGTTTTTT.

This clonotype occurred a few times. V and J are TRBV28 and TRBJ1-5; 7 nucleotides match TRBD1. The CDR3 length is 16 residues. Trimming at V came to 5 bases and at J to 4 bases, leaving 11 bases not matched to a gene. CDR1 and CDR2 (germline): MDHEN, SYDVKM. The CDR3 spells CASSTRPGQSNQPQHF. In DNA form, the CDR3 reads TGTGCCAGCAGTACGCGGCCGGGACAGTCAAATCAGCCCCAGCATTTT.

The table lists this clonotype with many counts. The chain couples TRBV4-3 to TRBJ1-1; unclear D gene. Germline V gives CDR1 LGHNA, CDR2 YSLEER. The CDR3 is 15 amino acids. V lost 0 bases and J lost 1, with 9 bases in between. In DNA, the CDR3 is TGCGCCAGCAGCCAAGACATGGCGGCGAACACTGAAGCTTTCTTT. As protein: CASSQDMAANTEAFF.

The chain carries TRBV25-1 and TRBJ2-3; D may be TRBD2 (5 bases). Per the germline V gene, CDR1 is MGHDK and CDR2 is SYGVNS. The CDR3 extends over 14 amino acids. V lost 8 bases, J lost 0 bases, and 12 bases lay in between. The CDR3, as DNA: TGTGCCAGCTTAGGCGGGTTGAGCACAGATACGCAGTATTTT. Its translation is CASLGGLSTDTQYF.

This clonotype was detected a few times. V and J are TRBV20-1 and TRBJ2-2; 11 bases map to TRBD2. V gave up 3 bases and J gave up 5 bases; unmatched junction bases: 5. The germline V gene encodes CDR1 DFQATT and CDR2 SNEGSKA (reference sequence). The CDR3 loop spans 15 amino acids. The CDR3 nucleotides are TGCAGTGCTAGGGCTAGCGGGAGGTGGACCGGGGAGCTGTTTTTT. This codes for CSARASGRWTGELFF.

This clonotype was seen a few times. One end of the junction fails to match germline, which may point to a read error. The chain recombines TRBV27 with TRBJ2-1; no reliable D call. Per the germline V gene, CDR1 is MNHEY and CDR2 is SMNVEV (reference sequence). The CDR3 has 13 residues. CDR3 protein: CASGSLSSNEQFF. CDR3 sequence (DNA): TGTGCCAGCGGGTCCCTCTCCTCCAATGAGCAGTTCTTC.

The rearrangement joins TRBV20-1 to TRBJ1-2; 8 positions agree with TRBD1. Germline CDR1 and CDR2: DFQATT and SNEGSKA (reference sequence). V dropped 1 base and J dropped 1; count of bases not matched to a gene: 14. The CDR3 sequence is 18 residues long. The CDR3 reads CSARGGQGLSILNYGYTF. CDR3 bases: TGCAGTGCTAGAGGAGGACAGGGCCTATCTATTCTTAACTATGGCTACACCTTC.

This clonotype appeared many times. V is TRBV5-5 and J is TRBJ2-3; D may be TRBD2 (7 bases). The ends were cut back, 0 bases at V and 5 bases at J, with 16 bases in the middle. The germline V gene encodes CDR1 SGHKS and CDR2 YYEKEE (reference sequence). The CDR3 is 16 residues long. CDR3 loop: CASSLVWGGLKDTQYF. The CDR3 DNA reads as TGTGCCAGCAGCTTGGTATGGGGGGGCTTGAAAGATACGCAGTATTTT. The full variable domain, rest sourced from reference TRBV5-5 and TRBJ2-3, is DAGVTQSPTHLIKTRGQQVTLRCSPISGHKSVSWYQQVLGQGPQFIFQYYEKEERGRGNFPDRFSARQFPNYSSELNVNALLLGDSALYLCASSLVWGGLKDTQYFGPGTRLTVL.

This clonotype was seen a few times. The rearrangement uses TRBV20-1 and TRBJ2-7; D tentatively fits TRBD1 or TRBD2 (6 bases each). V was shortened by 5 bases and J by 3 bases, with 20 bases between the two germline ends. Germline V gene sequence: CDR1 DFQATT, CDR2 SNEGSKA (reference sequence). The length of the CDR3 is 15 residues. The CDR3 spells CSAEGGTGTRYEQYF. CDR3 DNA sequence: TGCAGTGCTGAGGGGGGCACCGGGACCCGCTACGAGCAGTACTTC.

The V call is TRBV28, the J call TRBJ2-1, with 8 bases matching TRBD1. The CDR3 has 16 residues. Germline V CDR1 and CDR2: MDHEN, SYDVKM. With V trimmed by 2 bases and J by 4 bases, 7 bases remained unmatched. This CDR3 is CASSLGLTGAYNEQFF. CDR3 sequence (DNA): TGTGCCAGCAGTTTAGGTTTGACAGGGGCATACAATGAGCAGTTCTTC.

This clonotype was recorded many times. The CDR3 sequence: CASRPQGQPQHF. CDR3 bases: TGTGCCAGCAGGCCCCAGGGTCAGCCCCAGCATTTT. The genes are TRBV12-3 or TRBV12-4 and TRBJ1-5, with D maybe TRBD1 (5 bases). Trimming removed 6 bases at V and 6 bases at J, with 9 bases between. The CDR3 sequence is 12 residues long.

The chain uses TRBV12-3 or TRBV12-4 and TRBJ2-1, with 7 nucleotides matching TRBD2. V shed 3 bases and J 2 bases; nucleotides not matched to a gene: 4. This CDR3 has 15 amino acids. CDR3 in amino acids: CASSFGRIPYNEQFF. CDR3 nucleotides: TGTGCCAGCAGTTTCGGGAGGATACCCTACAATGAGCAGTTCTTC.

The CDR3 DNA sequence: TGTGCCAGCAGATGGGGGGGGCTTAGGCAGCCCCAGCATTTT. Protein product: CASRWGGLRQPQHF. The rearrangement links TRBV12-3 or TRBV12-4 to TRBJ1-5, with a weak D call TRBD1 (6 bases). CDR3 length equals 14 residues. Trimming left V 6 bases short and J 7 bases short, with 16 bases between.

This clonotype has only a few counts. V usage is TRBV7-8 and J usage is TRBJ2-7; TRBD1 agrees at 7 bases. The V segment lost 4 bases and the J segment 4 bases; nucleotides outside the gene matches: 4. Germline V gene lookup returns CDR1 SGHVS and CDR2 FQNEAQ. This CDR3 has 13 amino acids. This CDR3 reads CASSYDRDYEQYF. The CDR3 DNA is TGTGCCAGCAGCTATGACAGGGATTACGAGCAGTACTTC.

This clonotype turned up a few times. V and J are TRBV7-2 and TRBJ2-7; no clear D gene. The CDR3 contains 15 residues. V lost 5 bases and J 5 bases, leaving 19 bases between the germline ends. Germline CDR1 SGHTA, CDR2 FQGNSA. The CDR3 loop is CASSNGPHRGNEQYF. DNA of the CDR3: TGTGCCAGCAGCAACGGGCCCCACCGAGGAAACGAGCAGTACTTC.

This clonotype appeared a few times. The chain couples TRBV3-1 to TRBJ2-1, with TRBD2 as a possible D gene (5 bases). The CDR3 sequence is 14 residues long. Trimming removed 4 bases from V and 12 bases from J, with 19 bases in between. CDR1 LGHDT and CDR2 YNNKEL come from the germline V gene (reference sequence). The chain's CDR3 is CASSLRGLQSRQFF. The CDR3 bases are TGTGCCAGCAGCCTAAGAGGGCTCCAAAGTCGGCAGTTCTTC.

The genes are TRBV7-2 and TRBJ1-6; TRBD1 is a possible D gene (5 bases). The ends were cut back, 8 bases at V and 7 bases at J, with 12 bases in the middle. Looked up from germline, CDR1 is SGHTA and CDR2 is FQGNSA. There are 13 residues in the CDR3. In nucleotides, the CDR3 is TGTGCCAGCTTGCAGGGCCCGAATTCACCCCTCCACTTT. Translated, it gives CASLQGPNSPLHF.

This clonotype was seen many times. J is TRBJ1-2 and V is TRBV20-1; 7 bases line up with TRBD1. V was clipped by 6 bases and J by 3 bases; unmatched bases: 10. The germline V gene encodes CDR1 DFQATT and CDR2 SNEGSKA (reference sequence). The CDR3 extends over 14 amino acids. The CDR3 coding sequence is TGCAGTGCCCACAACAGGGGAACCGACTATGGCTACACCTTC. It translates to CSAHNRGTDYGYTF.

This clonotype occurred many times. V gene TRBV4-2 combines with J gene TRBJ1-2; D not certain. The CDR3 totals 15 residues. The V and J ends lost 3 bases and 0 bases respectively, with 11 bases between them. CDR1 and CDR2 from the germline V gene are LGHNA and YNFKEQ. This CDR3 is CASSQRIEANYGYTF. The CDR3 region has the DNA TGTGCCAGCAGCCAGAGAATTGAGGCTAACTATGGCTACACCTTC.

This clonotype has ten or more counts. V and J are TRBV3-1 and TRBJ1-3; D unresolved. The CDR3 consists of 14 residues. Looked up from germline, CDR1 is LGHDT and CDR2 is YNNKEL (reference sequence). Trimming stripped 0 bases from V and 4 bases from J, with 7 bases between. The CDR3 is CASSQDFGGNTIYF. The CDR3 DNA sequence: TGTGCCAGCAGCCAAGACTTTGGAGGAAACACCATATATTTT.

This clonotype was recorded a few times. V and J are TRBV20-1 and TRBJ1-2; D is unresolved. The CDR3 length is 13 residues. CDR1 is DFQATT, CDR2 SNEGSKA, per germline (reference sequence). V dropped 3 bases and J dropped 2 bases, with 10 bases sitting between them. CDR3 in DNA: TGCAGTGCTAGGTCCAGCGTGAACTATGGCTACACCTTC. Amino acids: CSARSSVNYGYTF.

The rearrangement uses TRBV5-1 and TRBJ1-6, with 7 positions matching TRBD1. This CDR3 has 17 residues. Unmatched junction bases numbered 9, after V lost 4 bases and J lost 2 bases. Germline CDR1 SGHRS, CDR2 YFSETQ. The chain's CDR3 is CASSPLTGRTYNSPLHF. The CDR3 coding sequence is TGCGCCAGCAGCCCTTTGACAGGGCGTACCTATAATTCACCCCTCCACTTT.

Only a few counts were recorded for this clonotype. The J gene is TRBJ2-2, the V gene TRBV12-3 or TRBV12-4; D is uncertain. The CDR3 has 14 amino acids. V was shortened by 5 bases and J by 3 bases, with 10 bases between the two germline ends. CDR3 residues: CASSHHADTGELFF. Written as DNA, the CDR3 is TGTGCCAGCAGTCACCACGCGGACACCGGGGAGCTGTTTTTT.

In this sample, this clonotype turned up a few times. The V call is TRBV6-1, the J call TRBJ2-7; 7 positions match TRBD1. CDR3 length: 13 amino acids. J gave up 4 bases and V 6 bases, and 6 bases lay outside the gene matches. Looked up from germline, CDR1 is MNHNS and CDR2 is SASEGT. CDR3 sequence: CASRPGQPYEQYF. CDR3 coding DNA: TGTGCCAGCAGACCGGGACAGCCGTACGAGCAGTACTTC.

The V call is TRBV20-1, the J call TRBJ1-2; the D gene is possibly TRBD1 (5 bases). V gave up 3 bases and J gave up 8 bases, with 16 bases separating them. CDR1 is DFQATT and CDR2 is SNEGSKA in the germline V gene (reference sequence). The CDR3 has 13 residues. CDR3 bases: TGCAGTGCTAGCCCCACCGTGGGGGTAGGCTACACCTTC. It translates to CSASPTVGVGYTF.